These T cell receptor beta chains were read from a single sample in a study of beta chain features in type 1 diabetes. Profiled with immunoSEQ multiplex PCR; TCRdb holds only in-frame clones, not every one. The sample has around 150,000 clones, 6.9% seen once. Sequenced input: central memory CD4+ T cells from blood. Every receptor here comes from a woman in her twenties or thirties in good health. Both conserved end residues are part of each CDR3. The D gene is left open where the match is weak. Not every row has a clone size; where given, it reads once, few, many or a size class.

>TRBV11-2|.|TRBJ1-1|.
TGTGCCAGCAGCTTAGATCAGACAGTAAACACTGAAGCTTTCTTT
CASSLDQTVNTEAFF
>TRBV29-1|.|TRBJ2-1|many
TGCAGCGTTTCCGCCGGGTCCCAGATCATCGTCGTGCAGTTCTTC
CSVSAGSQIIVVQFF
>TRBV28|TRBD2|TRBJ2-1|.
TGTGCCAGCAGTTCCGGACTAGCGGGAGACTACAATGAGCAGTTCTTC
CASSSGLAGDYNEQFF
>TRBV5-1|TRBD1|TRBJ2-7|.
TGCGCCAGCAGCCAGACAGGGGTCTACGAGCAGTACTTC
CASSQTGVYEQYF
>TRBV5-4|TRBD1|TRBJ2-1|.
TGTGCCAGCAGCCGTGCTTGGACAGGGAGATACAATGAGCAGTTCTTC
CASSRAWTGRYNEQFF
>TRBV6-6|.|TRBJ2-4|.
TGTGCCAGCAGTCCCTCCCCACAGCTAGCCAAAAACATTCAGTACTTC
CASSPSPQLAKNIQYF
>TRBV10-3|TRBD1|TRBJ2-2|many
TGTGCCATCGGCCAGGGGGCGGACGGGGAGCTGTTTTTT
CAIGQGADGELFF
>TRBV28|TRBD1|TRBJ1-5|.
TGTGCCACCAAGCCGGGACAGGGTGTACAGCCCCAGCATTTT
CATKPGQGVQPQHF
>TRBV7-2|.|TRBJ1-5|few
TGTGCCAGCAGCTTAGCGGGGGAGGGGAGTCAGCCCCAGCATTTT
CASSLAGEGSQPQHF
>TRBV5-6|TRBD1|TRBJ2-3|.
TGTGCCAGCAGCTTGGGGGGCCGAGCACAGGGGACGCAGTATTTT
CASSLGGRAQGTQYF
>TRBV7-8|.|TRBJ1-1|many
TGTGCCAGCGGGACAAAGAACACTGAAGCTTTCTTT
CASGTKNTEAFF
>TRBV5-1|TRBD2|TRBJ2-1|few
TGCGCCAGCAGCTTGGACCGGGAGGGTGAGCAGTTCTTC
CASSLDREGEQFF
>TRBV19|.|TRBJ2-6|.
TGTGCCAGTAGTATATCGAGGGTAGCTGGGGCCAACGTCCTGACTTTC
CASSISRVAGANVLTF
>TRBV7-9|.|TRBJ2-2|many
TGTGCCAGCAGCTTTGGGGGCCGGGAGCTGTTTTTT
CASSFGGRELFF
>TRBV30|.|TRBJ1-1|.
TGTGCCTGCCTTAGGGGAGGGTCGAACACTGAAGCTTTCTTT
CACLRGGSNTEAFF
>TRBV27|TRBD1|TRBJ1-5|few
TGTGCTACAAAGAAGACAGGGGGCAATCAGCCCCAGCATTTT
CATKKTGGNQPQHF
>TRBV28|.|TRBJ2-7|many
TGTGCCAGCAGTTTAGGGGCGACGCAGTACTTC
CASSLGATQYF
>TRBV10-3|.|TRBJ2-5|.
TGTGCCACTAACGAAGCCGGGGGAGGCGGTGCGGAGACCCAGTACTTC
CATNEAGGGGAETQYF